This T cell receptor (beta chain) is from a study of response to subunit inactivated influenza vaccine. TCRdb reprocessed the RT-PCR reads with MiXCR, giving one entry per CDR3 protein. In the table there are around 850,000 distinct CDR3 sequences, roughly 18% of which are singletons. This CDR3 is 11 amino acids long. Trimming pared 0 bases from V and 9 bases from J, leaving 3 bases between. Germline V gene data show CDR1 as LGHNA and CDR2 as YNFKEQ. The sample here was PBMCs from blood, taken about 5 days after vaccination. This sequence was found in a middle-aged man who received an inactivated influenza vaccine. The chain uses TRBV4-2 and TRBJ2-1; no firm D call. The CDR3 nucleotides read TGTGCCAGCAGCCAAGATACTGAGCAGTTCTTC. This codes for CASSQDTEQFF.